A selection of T cell receptor beta chains follows, all from one sample in a study of cytomegalovirus exposure and HLA in healthy donors. Sequenced by immunoSEQ multiplex PCR; TCRdb stores in-frame clones only, minus some. The sample carries around 200,000 clones, roughly four fifths recorded once. Sequenced material: PBMCs. These receptors all come from a man in his fifties or sixties in good health and CMV-seronegative. CDR3s include the opening cysteine and the closing phenylalanine or tryptophan. D genes are given only for firm matches. Clone size is given for some rows only: seen once, a few or many times, or a class if the clone is expanded.

>TRBD2|TRBJ2-2|TRBV19|few
CASSIGDYQNTGELFF
TGTGCCAGTAGTATCGGGGACTACCAAAACACCGGGGAGCTGTTTTTT
>-|TRBJ2-5|TRBV9|-
CASSVGVADQETQYF
TGTGCCAGCAGCGTAGGAGTAGCGGACCAAGAGACCCAGTACTTC
>TRBD1|TRBJ2-5|TRBV7-8|-
CASSLGDRGFQETQYF
TGTGCCAGCAGCTTAGGGGACAGGGGTTTCCAAGAGACCCAGTACTTC
>-|TRBJ2-2|TRBV7-9|-
CASSPPGSVGTGELFF
TGTGCCAGCAGCCCACCGGGGAGCGTTGGGACCGGGGAGCTGTTTTTT
>TRBD1|TRBJ1-6|TRBV27|-
CASSPPGQPRSPLHF
TGTGCCAGCAGTCCCCCGGGACAGCCGCGTTCACCCCTCCACTTT
>-|TRBJ1-1|TRBV6-5|-
CASRRGGGNTEAFF
TGTGCCAGCAGGCGGGGCGGAGGGAACACTGAAGCTTTCTTT
>-|TRBJ1-3|TRBV7-9|-
CASRMEGADTIYF
TGTGCCAGCAGGATGGAGGGAGCAGACACCATATATTTT
>-|TRBJ1-2|TRBV7-9|few
CASNYREGGYTF
TGTGCCAGCAACTACAGGGAGGGGGGCTACACCTTC
>-|TRBJ2-2|TRBV5-6|-
CASSSPNGDTGELFF
TGTGCCAGCAGCTCTCCAAACGGTGACACCGGGGAGCTGTTTTTT
>-|TRBJ1-1|TRBV6-1|-
CASSDLVNRADTEAFF
TGTGCCAGCAGTGACCTAGTTAACAGGGCTGATACTGAAGCTTTCTTT
>TRBD2|TRBJ2-7|TRBV6-5|-
CATLRASGSVYEQYF
TGTGCCACCCTTAGGGCTAGCGGGAGTGTATACGAGCAGTACTTC
>-|TRBJ1-2|TRBV6-1|-
CASRLMSYGYTF
TGTGCCAGCAGACTTATGAGTTATGGCTACACCTTC
>TRBD1|TRBJ2-4|TRBV4-3|-
CASSGGTGPANPNIQYF
TGCGCCAGCAGCGGGGGGACAGGGCCGGCGAATCCGAACATTCAGTACTTC
>-|TRBJ1-3|TRBV6-5|-
CASSEGSGNTIYF
TGTGCCAGCAGTGAGGGTTCTGGAAACACCATATATTTT
>-|TRBJ2-5|TRBV7-2|once
CASNRGGVEETQYF
TGTGCCAGTAACCGAGGCGGGGTGGAGGAGACCCAGTACTTC
>TRBD2|TRBJ2-2|TRBV29-1|-
CSVPSGGALHTGELFF
TGCAGCGTCCCTAGCGGGGGGGCCTTGCACACCGGGGAGCTGTTTTTT
>TRBD1|TRBJ2-7|TRBV25-1|few
CASSVGTGIHYEQYF
TGTGCCAGCAGCGTAGGGACAGGGATTCATTACGAGCAGTACTTC
>TRBD2|TRBJ2-3|TRBV12-5|-
CASGQNSGSTDTQYF
TGTGCTAGTGGGCAGAATAGCGGGAGCACAGATACGCAGTATTTT
>-|TRBJ2-5|TRBV19|-
CASSIQIQETQYF
TGTGCCAGTAGTATACAGATCCAAGAGACCCAGTACTTC
>TRBD1|TRBJ1-2|TRBV7-2|-
CASSLGTGGAGYGYTF
TGTGCCAGCAGCTTAGGAACAGGGGGCGCGGGCTATGGCTACACCTTC
>-|TRBJ2-2|TRBV27|-
CASRTRVIANTGELFF
TGTGCCAGCAGGACGAGGGTAATAGCGAACACCGGGGAGCTGTTTTTT
>TRBD2|TRBJ2-1|TRBV5-4|-
CASSLAGASGRNEQFF
TGTGCCAGCAGCTTGGCCGGAGCTAGCGGGAGGAATGAGCAGTTCTTC
>-|TRBJ2-7|TRBV7-9|once
CASSPEVYEQYF
TGTGCCAGCAGCCCCGAGGTGTACGAGCAGTACTTC
>-|TRBJ2-5|TRBV5-1|-
CASSFTIQETQYF
TGCGCCAGCAGCTTTACTATCCAAGAGACCCAGTACTTC
>TRBD2|TRBJ2-1|TRBV7-8|-
CASSLRSGTSYNEQFF
TGTGCCAGCAGCTTGAGAAGCGGGACCTCCTACAATGAGCAGTTCTTC
>TRBD1|TRBJ2-5|TRBV5-6|-
CASSYPGQGTETQYF
TGTGCCAGCAGCTACCCGGGACAGGGGACGGAGACCCAGTACTTC
>TRBD2|TRBJ2-7|TRBV29-1|few
CSVEAASGGPYEQYF
TGCAGCGTTGAAGCAGCGAGCGGGGGGCCCTACGAGCAGTACTTC
>-|TRBJ2-5|TRBV15|-
CATSRDMGGHQETQYF
TGTGCCACCAGCAGAGATATGGGGGGTCATCAGGAGACCCAGTACTTC
>TRBD2|TRBJ2-5|TRBV4-3|-
CASSQGLAWETQYF
TGCGCCAGCAGCCAGGGACTAGCATGGGAGACCCAGTACTTC
>TRBD1|TRBJ1-2|TRBV7-9|-
CASSQDRGREGYTF
TGTGCCAGCAGCCAAGACAGGGGGCGTGAAGGCTACACCTTC